Each of the 2 T cell receptor beta chains below was sequenced from the same sample in a study of neurological immune-mediated disorders (dated by TCRdb to 2018 to 2020). Libraries were constructed by 5' RACE. The sequencer listed for this sample is Illumina HiSeq 2500. TCRdb trimmed the raw reads at Q25, called clones with MiXCR and kept productive beta chains. Every CDR3 protein is listed once, alongside the most common genes and DNA of its rows. Across this sample there are about 62,000 distinct CDR3 sequences, with about 3.5% seen only once. Roughly 2% of the sample comes from the top ten. Sequencing input: PBMCs. Every receptor here comes from a woman aged 45-65 years with multiple sclerosis.

This clonotype was detected many times. The rearrangement links TRBV11-2 to TRBJ2-3, with 13 nucleotides matching TRBD2. This CDR3 contains 18 residues. J gave up 4 bases and V 4 bases, and 11 bases lay outside the gene matches. The germline V gene encodes CDR1 SGHAT and CDR2 FQNNGV. The CDR3 reads CASSSGTSGIARADTQYF. CDR3 DNA: TGTGCCAGCAGCTCCGGGACTAGCGGGATCGCTAGGGCAGATACGCAGTATTTT. Filled out from reference TRBV11-2 and TRBJ2-3, the complete variable domain reads EAGVAQSPRYKIIEKRQSVAFWCNPISGHATLYWYQQILGQGPKLLIQFQNNGVVDDSQLPKDRFSAERLKGVDSTLKIQPAKLEDSAVYLCASSSGTSGIARADTQYFGPGTRLTVL.

This clonotype was picked up a small number of times. This sequence may be a read error, since a much larger clone differs from it by one base. J is TRBJ2-2 and V is TRBV20-1; D uncertain. CDR1 is DFQATT and CDR2 is SNEGSKA in the germline V gene (reference sequence). The CDR3 is 13 amino acids. V dropped 3 bases and J dropped 4 bases, with 9 bases sitting between them. CDR3 sequence reads: CSASVTSTGELFF. The CDR3 DNA reads as TGCAGTGCTAGCGTAACGAGCACCGGGGAGCTGTTTTTT.